The rows below give T cell receptor beta chains drawn from one sample of a study of blood T cell repertoires in COVID-19. The repertoire was sequenced with immunoSEQ multiplex PCR; TCRdb's copy has only in-frame clones and lacks some. The sample consists of some 260,000 clones, roughly 90% of them appearing once. Sequenced: PBMCs or T cells enriched from blood (not recorded which). These receptors were taken from a woman in her 30s with acute COVID-19. Each CDR3 is given with its conserved first and last residue.

V: TRBV11-2; J: TRBJ1-2; CDR3: CASSLQGTNYGYTF
V: TRBV28; J: TRBJ2-5; CDR3: CASSFAGYQETQYF
V: TRBV28; J: TRBJ2-1; CDR3: CASSFSGLTNNEQFF
V: TRBV6-2/TRBV6-3; J: TRBJ2-7; CDR3: CASSYSTSASSYEQYF
V: TRBV7-3; J: TRBJ1-2; CDR3: CASSPDRERGYTF
V: TRBV19; J: TRBJ2-5; CDR3: CASSGLEQETQYF
V: TRBV10-1; J: TRBJ2-5; CDR3: CASSRDSTDQETQYF
V: TRBV12-3/TRBV12-4; J: TRBJ1-5; CDR3: CASRRYSNQPQHF
V: TRBV7-2; J: TRBJ2-3; CDR3: CASSLGVGVTDTQYF
V: TRBV29-1; J: TRBJ1-2; CDR3: CSVVTGGENGYTF
V: TRBV5-8; J: TRBJ2-4; CDR3: CASSLVQMLAKNIQYF
V: TRBV6-5; J: TRBJ2-7; CDR3: CASHRNSSYEQYF